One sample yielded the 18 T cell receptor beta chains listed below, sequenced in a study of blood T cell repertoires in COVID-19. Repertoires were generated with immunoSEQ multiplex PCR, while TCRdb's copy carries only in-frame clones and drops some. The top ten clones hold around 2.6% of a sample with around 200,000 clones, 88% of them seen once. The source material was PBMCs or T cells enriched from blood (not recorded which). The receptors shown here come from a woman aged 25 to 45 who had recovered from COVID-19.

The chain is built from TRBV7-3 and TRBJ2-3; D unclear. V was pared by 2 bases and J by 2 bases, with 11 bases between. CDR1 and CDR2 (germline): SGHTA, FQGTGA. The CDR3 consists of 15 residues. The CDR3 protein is CASSLLGQATDTQYF. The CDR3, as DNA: TGTGCCAGCAGCTTATTGGGCCAGGCCACAGATACGCAGTATTTT.

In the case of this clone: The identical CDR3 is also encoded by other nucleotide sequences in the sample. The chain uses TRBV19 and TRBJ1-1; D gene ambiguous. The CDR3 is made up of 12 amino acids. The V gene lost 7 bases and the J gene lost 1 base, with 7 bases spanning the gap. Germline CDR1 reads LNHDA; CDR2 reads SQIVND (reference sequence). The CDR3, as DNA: TGTGCCAGTAAGTACTCGAACACTGAAGCTTTCTTT. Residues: CASKYSNTEAFF. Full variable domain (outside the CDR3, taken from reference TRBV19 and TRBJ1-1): DGGITQSPKYLFRKEGQNVTLSCEQNLNHDAMYWYRQDPGQGLRLIYYSQIVNDFQKGDIAEGYSVSREKKESFPLTVTSAQKNPTAFYLCASKYSNTEAFFGQGTRLTVV.

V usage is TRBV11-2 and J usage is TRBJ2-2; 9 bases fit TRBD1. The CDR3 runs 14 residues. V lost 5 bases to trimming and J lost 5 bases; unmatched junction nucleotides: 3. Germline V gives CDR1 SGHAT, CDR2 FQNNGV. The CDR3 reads CASSIGTGTGELFF. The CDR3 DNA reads TGTGCCAGCAGCATCGGGACAGGGACCGGGGAGCTGTTTTTT.

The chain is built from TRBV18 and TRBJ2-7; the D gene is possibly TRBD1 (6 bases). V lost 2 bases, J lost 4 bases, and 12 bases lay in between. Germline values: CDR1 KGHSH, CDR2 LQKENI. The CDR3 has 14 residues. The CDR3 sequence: CASSPAGTPYEQYF. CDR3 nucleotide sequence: TGTGCCAGCTCACCAGCCGGGACACCTTACGAGCAGTACTTC.

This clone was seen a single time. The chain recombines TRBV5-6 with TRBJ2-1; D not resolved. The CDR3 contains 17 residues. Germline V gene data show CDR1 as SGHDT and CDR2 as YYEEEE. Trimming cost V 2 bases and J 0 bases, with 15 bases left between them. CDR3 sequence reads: CASSFPGEVASYNEQFF. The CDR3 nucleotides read TGTGCCAGCAGCTTCCCCGGTGAAGTAGCCTCCTACAATGAGCAGTTCTTC.

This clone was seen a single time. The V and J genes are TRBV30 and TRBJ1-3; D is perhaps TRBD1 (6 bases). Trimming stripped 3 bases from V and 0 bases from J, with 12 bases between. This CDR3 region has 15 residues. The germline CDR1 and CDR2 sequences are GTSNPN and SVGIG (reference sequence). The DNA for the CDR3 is TGTGCCTGGAGCGGCGGGGGCGTCTCTGGAAACACCATATATTTT. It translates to CAWSGGGVSGNTIYF.

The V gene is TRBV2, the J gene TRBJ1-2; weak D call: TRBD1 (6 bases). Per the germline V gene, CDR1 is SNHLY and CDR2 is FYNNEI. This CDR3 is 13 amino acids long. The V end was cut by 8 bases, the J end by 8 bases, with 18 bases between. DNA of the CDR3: TGTGCCAGCCAATCCCACCAGGGGATCGGCTACACCTTC. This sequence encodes CASQSHQGIGYTF.

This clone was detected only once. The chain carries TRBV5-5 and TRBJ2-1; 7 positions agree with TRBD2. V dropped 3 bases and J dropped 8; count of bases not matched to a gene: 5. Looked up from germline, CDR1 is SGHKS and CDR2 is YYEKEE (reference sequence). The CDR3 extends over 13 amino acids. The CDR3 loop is CASSWGGLDEQFF. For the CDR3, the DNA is TGTGCCAGCAGCTGGGGGGGACTGGATGAGCAGTTCTTC.

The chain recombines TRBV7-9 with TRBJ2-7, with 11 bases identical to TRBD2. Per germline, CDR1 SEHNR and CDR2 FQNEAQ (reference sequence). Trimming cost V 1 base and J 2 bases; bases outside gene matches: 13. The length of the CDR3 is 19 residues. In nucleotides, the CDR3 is TGTGCCAGCAGCTTAGGGGTGGCTAGCGGGGGGCGTATCCCCTACGAGCAGTACTTC. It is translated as CASSLGVASGGRIPYEQYF. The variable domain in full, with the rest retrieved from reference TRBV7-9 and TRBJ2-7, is DTGVSQNPRHKITKRGQNVTFRCDPISEHNRLYWYRQTLGQGPEFLTYFQNEAQLEKSRLLSDRFSAERPKGSFSTLEIQRTEQGDSAMYLCASSLGVASGGRIPYEQYFGPGTRLTVT.

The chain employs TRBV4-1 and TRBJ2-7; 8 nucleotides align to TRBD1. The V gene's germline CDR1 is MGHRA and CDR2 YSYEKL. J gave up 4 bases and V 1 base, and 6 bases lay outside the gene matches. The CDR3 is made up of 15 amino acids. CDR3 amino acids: CASSQGQGASYEQYF. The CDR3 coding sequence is TGCGCCAGCAGCCAAGGGCAGGGGGCAAGTTACGAGCAGTACTTC.

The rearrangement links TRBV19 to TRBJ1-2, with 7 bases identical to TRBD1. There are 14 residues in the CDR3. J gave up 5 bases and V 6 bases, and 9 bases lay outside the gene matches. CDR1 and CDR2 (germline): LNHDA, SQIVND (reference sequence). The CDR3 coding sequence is TGTGCCAGTAGGCTGAAGGGGGCTCCTTATGGCTACACCTTC. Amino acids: CASRLKGAPYGYTF.

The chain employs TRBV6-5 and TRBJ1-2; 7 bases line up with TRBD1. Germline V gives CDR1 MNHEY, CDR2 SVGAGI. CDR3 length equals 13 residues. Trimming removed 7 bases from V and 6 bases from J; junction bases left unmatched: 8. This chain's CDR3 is CASTRQGINGYTF. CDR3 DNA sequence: TGTGCCAGCACCCGACAGGGTATTAATGGCTACACCTTC.

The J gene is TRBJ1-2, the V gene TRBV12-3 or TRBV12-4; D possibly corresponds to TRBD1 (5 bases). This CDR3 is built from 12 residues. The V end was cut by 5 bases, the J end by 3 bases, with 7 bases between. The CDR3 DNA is TGTGCCAGCAGTCAGGGCTACTATGGCTACACCTTC. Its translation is CASSQGYYGYTF.

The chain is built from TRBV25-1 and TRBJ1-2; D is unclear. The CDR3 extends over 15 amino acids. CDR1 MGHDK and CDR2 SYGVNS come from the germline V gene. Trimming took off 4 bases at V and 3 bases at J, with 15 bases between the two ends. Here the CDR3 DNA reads TGTGCCAGCAGTGCTCGTGGGAGGCTAGACTATGGCTACACCTTC. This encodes CASSARGRLDYGYTF.

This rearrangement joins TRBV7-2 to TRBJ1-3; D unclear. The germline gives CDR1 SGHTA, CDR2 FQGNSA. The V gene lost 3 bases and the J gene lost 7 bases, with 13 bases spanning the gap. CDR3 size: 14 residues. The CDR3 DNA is TGTGCCAGCAGCTTTTACGGTTCGGGGAACACCATATATTTT. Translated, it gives CASSFYGSGNTIYF.

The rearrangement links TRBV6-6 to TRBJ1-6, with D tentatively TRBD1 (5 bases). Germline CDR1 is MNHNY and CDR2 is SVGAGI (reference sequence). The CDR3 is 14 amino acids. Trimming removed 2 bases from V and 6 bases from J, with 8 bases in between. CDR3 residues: CASSYPGSNSPLHF. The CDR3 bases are TGTGCCAGCAGTTACCCAGGGTCTAATTCACCCCTCCACTTT.

The CDR3 loop reads CASSPQNSGANVLTF. The CDR3 DNA reads as TGTGCCAGCAGCCCGCAGAACTCTGGGGCCAACGTCCTGACTTTC. The chain has TRBV3-1 (or the pseudogene TRBV3-2) and TRBJ2-6; D is unclear. The CDR3 covers 15 residues. Trimming pared 4 bases from V and 0 bases from J, leaving 7 bases between. The germline gives CDR1 LGHDT, CDR2 YNNKEL (reference sequence).

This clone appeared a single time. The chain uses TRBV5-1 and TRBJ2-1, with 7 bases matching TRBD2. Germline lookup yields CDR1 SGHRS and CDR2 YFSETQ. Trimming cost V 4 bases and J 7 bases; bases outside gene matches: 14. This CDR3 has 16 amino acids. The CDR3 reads CASSTEAGQLRNEQFF. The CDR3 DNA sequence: TGCGCCAGCAGCACAGAAGCGGGGCAACTGAGGAATGAGCAGTTCTTC.